This TCR beta chain was captured by sequencing in a study of Tregs in tolerant kidney transplant recipients. Regulatory T cells were sorted from thawed PBMCs rested overnight at 37°C with 150 to 200 IU/ml IL-2. The length of the CDR3 is 12 residues. The germline V and J ends were trimmed by 2 bases and 6 bases, with 8 bases remaining between them. Germline V gene lookup returns CDR1 SGHTA and CDR2 FQGNSA. As concerns this clone: Antigen: not known.

Study findings and constraints: Findings come from small patient numbers and require larger validation.

TCRdb keeps only in-frame clones here, not all; method: immunoSEQ multiplex PCR. The sample has 50,000 to 80,000 clones; 95% to 98% are singletons. The chain couples TRBV7-2 to TRBJ2-7; no clear D gene. The source material was Tregs from blood, sampled before the transplant. The sequence was collected from a human donor who received a combined kidney and bone marrow transplant. In nucleotides, the CDR3 is TGTGCCAGCAGCTTACGGTCAAGCGAGCAGTACTTC. Translation: CASSLRSSEQYF.